Included here is one T cell receptor beta chain sequence, with context. The authors' processing: It was from reference gene primer amplification that nucleated cell counts were estimated. Produced via immunoSEQ multiplex PCR; TCRdb's table is partial and in-frame only. V and J calls and clone size come straight from that table; D and trimming were deduced from the DNA. The data contain about 260,000 clones, about 87% of them seen just once; the ten biggest clones take up about 5%. This entry comes from a study of blood T cell repertoires in COVID-19. Study-wide context: Some COVID-19 samples were acute and others convalescent; all came from the United States, Italy and Spain.

CDR1 and CDR2 (germline): KGHSH, LQKENI. V lost 3 bases to trimming and J lost 3 bases; unmatched junction nucleotides: 2. The CDR3 loop spans 14 amino acids. The TCR originated in a woman in her fifties or sixties with COVID-19, enrolled during active disease. The sequenced sample consisted of peripheral blood. The rearrangement links TRBV18 to TRBJ2-5; 9 bases are a match to TRBD1. CDR3 bases: TGTGCCAGCTCACCTCGGACAGGGGAAGAGACCCAGTACTTC. This translates into CASSPRTGEETQYF. Full variable domain (rest looked up from reference TRBV18 and TRBJ2-5): NAGVMQNPRHLVRRRGQEARLRCSPMKGHSHVYWYRQLPEEGLKFMVYLQKENIIDESGMPKERFSAEFPKEGPSILRIQQVVRGDSAAYFCASSPRTGEETQYFGPGTRLLVL.